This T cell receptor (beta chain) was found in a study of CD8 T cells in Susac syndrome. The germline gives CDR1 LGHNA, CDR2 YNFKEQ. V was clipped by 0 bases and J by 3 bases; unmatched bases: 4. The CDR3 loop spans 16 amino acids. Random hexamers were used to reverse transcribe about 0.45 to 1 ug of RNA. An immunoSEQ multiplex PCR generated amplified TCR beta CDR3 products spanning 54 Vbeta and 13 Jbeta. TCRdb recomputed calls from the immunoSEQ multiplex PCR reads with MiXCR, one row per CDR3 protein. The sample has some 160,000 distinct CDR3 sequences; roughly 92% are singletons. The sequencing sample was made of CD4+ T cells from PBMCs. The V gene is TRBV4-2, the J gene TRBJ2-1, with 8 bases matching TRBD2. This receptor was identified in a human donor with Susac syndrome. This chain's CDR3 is CASSQESSGGYNEQFF. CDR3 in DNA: TGTGCCAGCAGCCAAGAATCCAGCGGGGGCTACAATGAGCAGTTCTTC.